One and the same sample provided the 10 T cell receptor beta chains below, sequenced in a study of blood T cells in healthy people across ages. The use of a sample-barcoded 5' primer and a J-beta primer mix characterized a second PCR of roughly 6 to 11 cycles. TCRdb re-analysed the 5' RACE reads in MiXCR, keeping a single row per CDR3 protein. The profile shows about 930,000 distinct CDR3 sequences, almost 30% of them singletons. The sample was also linked to a second study, of T cells of mothers and their children.

The sequenced material came from blood. Receptors were obtained from a woman between 35 and 50 years old in good health.

This clonotype appeared a few times. The V gene is TRBV7-2, the J gene TRBJ1-6, with 7 nucleotides matching TRBD1. Trimming removed 3 bases from V and 7 bases from J; junction bases left unmatched: 6. The CDR3 length is 15 residues. CDR1 is SGHTA, CDR2 FQGNSA, per germline. The CDR3 reads CASSFRQGGNSPLHF. The CDR3 bases are TGTGCCAGCAGCTTCAGACAGGGAGGGAATTCACCCCTCCACTTT.

This chain uses TRBV5-1 with TRBJ2-1, with 8 bases aligning to TRBD2. This CDR3 is 15 amino acids long. V was clipped by 5 bases and J by 6 bases; unmatched bases: 10. CDR1 SGHRS and CDR2 YFSETQ come from the germline V gene. CDR3: CASSSTGRGANEQFF. CDR3 DNA: TGCGCCAGCAGTTCCACCGGGCGGGGGGCCAATGAGCAGTTCTTC.

The chain employs TRBV20-1 and TRBJ1-2; D gene uncertain. The germline V gene has CDR1 DFQATT and CDR2 SNEGSKA (reference sequence). V lost 0 bases to trimming and J lost 13 bases, with 27 bases between them. This CDR3 has 16 amino acids. CDR3 bases: TGCAGTGCTAGAGATCCTGTGACATCTGCTAACTATGGCAGCACCTTC. Its translation is CSARDPVTSANYGSTF.

The CDR3 coding sequence is TGTGCCAGCAGCTTAGGCCCAGCGGGGGGTGACAATGAGCAGTTCTTC. Protein product: CASSLGPAGGDNEQFF. V usage is TRBV7-3 and J usage is TRBJ2-1, with TRBD2 matching over 9 bases. This CDR3 has 16 amino acids. Germline CDR1 and CDR2: SGHTA and FQGTGA. J was trimmed by 5 bases and V by 2 bases; bases with no gene match: 7.

This chain links TRBV6-2 or TRBV6-3 with TRBJ2-7; D is unresolved. The length of the CDR3 is 12 residues. V dropped 5 bases and J dropped 6 bases, with 11 bases sitting between them. Germline V gives CDR1 MNHEY, CDR2 SVGEGT. The CDR3 loop reads CASSQNAPEQYF. CDR3 in DNA: TGTGCCAGCAGTCAGAACGCACCCGAGCAGTACTTC.

V usage is TRBV28 and J usage is TRBJ1-6; 7 bases line up with TRBD1. The junction had 10 bases not matched to a gene; V was cut back by 7 bases and J by 7 bases. The CDR3 sequence is 15 residues long. Germline V gene data show CDR1 as MDHEN and CDR2 as SYDVKM. CDR3 sequence reads: CASKQGGQANSPLHF. The CDR3 DNA is TGTGCCAGCAAACAAGGCGGACAGGCGAATTCACCCCTCCACTTT. Using reference TRBV28 and TRBJ1-6 for the parts outside the CDR3, the full variable domain is DVKVTQSSRYLVKRTGEKVFLECVQDMDHENMFWYRQDPGLGLRLIYFSYDVKMKEKGDIPEGYSVSREKKERFSLILESASTNQTSMYLCASKQGGQANSPLHFGNGTRLTVT.

For this clonotype: The junction does not match germline at one end; this may be a read error. V is TRBV20-1 and J is TRBJ2-5; D is unclear. Germline V CDR1 and CDR2: DFQATT, SNEGSKA (reference sequence). CDR3 length equals 14 residues. CDR3 protein: CSASMGALQEIQYF. In DNA, the CDR3 is TGCAGTGCAAGCATGGGCGCGCTCCAAGAGATCCAGTACTTC.

CDR3 nucleotide sequence: TGCGCCAGCCGATTATATGGGGAGTCTAATGAAAAACTGTTTTTT. The encoded protein is CASRLYGESNEKLFF. The chain employs TRBV4-3 and TRBJ1-4; D gene uncertain. CDR1 LGHNA and CDR2 YSLEER come from the germline V gene. The V gene lost 8 bases and the J gene lost 3 bases, with 16 bases spanning the gap. The CDR3 covers 15 residues.

This clonotype was seen more than once but under ten times. The chain is built from TRBV7-3 and TRBJ2-5; 8 positions match TRBD2. The CDR3 length is 14 residues. The germline V gene encodes CDR1 SGHTA and CDR2 FQGTGA. Unmatched junction bases numbered 3, after V lost 2 bases and J lost 4 bases. The DNA for the CDR3 is TGTGCCAGCAGCTTATACGGGGGGGGAGAGACCCAGTACTTC. It is translated as CASSLYGGGETQYF.

Details on this clonotype: This may be a read error, as it is one base from a much larger clone. This chain joins TRBV28 and TRBJ2-5, with a weak D call TRBD2 (6 bases). The CDR3 extends over 15 amino acids. Germline CDR1 reads MDHEN; CDR2 reads SYDVKM. V lost 5 bases and J 11 bases, leaving 24 bases between the germline ends. The CDR3 is CASSITSKVRNEQYF. DNA of the CDR3: TGTGCCAGCAGTATTACTAGCAAAGTTAGAAATGAGCAGTACTTC.